This T cell receptor beta chain was recorded in a study of T cells in Graves' hyperthyroidism and ophthalmopathy. Whole-study results and caveats: A median around 6.8 months before onset, the model predicted ophthalmopathy. Most thyroid clonotypes expanded above 0.001 were also detected in blood.

RNA transcripts gave rise to amplified TCR beta CDR3 regions. First-round RT-PCR with HTBI primers amplified the TCR CDR3 region. TCRdb reprocessed the multiplex PCR reads with MiXCR, giving one entry per CDR3 protein. The table has nearly 600,000 distinct CDR3 sequences, 14% seen once; the top ten hold roughly 7.7%. Worth noting for this clonotype: Its antigen is currently unknown.

The V and J ends lost 0 bases and 6 bases respectively, with 5 bases between them. The CDR3 has 12 amino acids. The V gene's germline CDR1 is SGDLS and CDR2 YYNGEE. The sequence was obtained from a woman in her late teens or twenties with Graves' ophthalmopathy. V and J are TRBV9 and TRBJ2-3; D unclear. Sequenced material: blood. In DNA, the CDR3 is TGTGCCAGCAGCGTAGAGGATGATACGCAGTATTTT. Protein: CASSVEDDTQYF.